What follows are 23 T cell receptor beta chains derived from one specimen sequenced in a study of T cell repertoires in cytomegalovirus infection. From the reads, TCRdb called clonotypes with MiXCR, one entry per CDR3 protein. The data contain a few hundred thousand distinct CDR3 sequences, 18% of them seen just once; the ten biggest clones take up roughly 9%. Specimen: PBMCs. The receptors derive from a human donor in good health (CMV status not recorded). Some clones in this sample may be carry-over from other donors' samples.

The rearrangement joins TRBV5-3 to TRBJ1-1; D remains ambiguous. TRBV5-3 is reported as an ORF; its role is uncertain. This CDR3 has 15 amino acids. Trimming pared 8 bases from V and 4 bases from J, leaving 21 bases between. The CDR3 loop reads CASQPGIGFLTEAFF. CDR3 sequence (DNA): TGTGCCAGCCAGCCCGGGATCGGGTTCCTCACTGAAGCTTTCTTT.

This clonotype was detected ten times or more. The chain is built from TRBV7-2 and TRBJ2-5; TRBD2 is a possible D gene (5 bases). This CDR3 contains 16 residues. Trimming removed 1 base from V and 5 bases from J, with 17 bases in between. Germline V gives CDR1 SGHTA, CDR2 FQGNSA. The CDR3 DNA follows: TGTGCCAGCAGCTTAGTCGGCTTTCGGGGTGGGGAGACCCAGTACTTC. Translation: CASSLVGFRGGETQYF.

In this sample, this clonotype turned up a few times. The chain is built from TRBV4-1 and TRBJ1-3, with no clear D. The germline V gene encodes CDR1 MGHRA and CDR2 YSYEKL. V was pared by 3 bases and J by 0 bases, with 12 bases between. CDR3 length: 16 amino acids. The DNA of the CDR3 is TGCGCCAGCAGCCATGCAGCAGGAGTCTCTGGAAACACCATATATTTT. It encodes CASSHAAGVSGNTIYF.

The chain employs TRBV7-9 and TRBJ2-2, with 7 bases aligning to TRBD2. This CDR3 spans 17 amino acids. After removal of 5 bases from V and 0 bases from J, the junction contained 9 bases not matched to a gene. Per germline, CDR1 SEHNR and CDR2 FQNEAQ (reference sequence). For the CDR3, the DNA is TGTGCCAGCAGCCTACGGGACGCGGGAGCGAACACCGGGGAGCTGTTTTTT. Protein sequence: CASSLRDAGANTGELFF.

Remarks on this clonotype: This may stem from a read error, because a much larger clone lies one nucleotide away. This chain uses TRBV6-2 or TRBV6-3 with TRBJ1-2; D is undetermined. This CDR3 is 18 amino acids long. The V gene's germline CDR1 is MNHEY and CDR2 SVGEGT. This chain's CDR3 is CASIVNGAMAGSKYGYTF. In nucleotides, the CDR3 is TGTGCCAGCATCGTAAATGGCGCTATGGCTGGATCTAAGTATGGCTACACCTTC.

The chain joins TRBV3-1 to TRBJ1-2; D is unresolved. Germline CDR1 reads LGHDT; CDR2 reads YNNKEL (reference sequence). This CDR3 has 14 residues. The germline V and J ends were trimmed by 4 bases and 1 base, with 10 bases remaining between them. The CDR3 region is CASSLKSVNYGYTF. The CDR3 DNA follows: TGTGCCAGCAGCCTTAAATCGGTTAACTATGGCTACACCTTC.

The V gene is TRBV20-1, the J gene TRBJ1-5, with 9 bases aligning to TRBD1. Germline V gene sequence: CDR1 DFQATT, CDR2 SNEGSKA (reference sequence). V gave up 3 bases and J gave up 2 bases; unmatched junction bases: 8. This CDR3 contains 16 residues. In DNA, the CDR3 is TGCAGTGCTAGGGAAACAGGGGGCTTTGGCAATCAGCCCCAGCATTTT. Its protein product is CSARETGGFGNQPQHF.

This clonotype was detected many times. J is TRBJ2-3 and V is TRBV7-2; weak D call: TRBD2 (6 bases). In germline, CDR1 is SGHTA, CDR2 FQGNSA. Trimming shortened V by 5 bases and J by 8 bases, and 11 bases separated the two germline ends. CDR3 size: 12 residues. Here the CDR3 DNA reads TGTGCCAGCAGCCGACTAGGCGGTACGCAGTATTTT. Translated: CASSRLGGTQYF. Looking up the rest from reference TRBV7-2 and TRBJ2-3 gives the full variable domain: GAGVSQSPSNKVTEKGKDVELRCDPISGHTALYWYRQSLGQGLEFLIYFQGNSAPDKSGLPSDRFSAERTGGSVSTLTIQRTQQEDSAVYLCASSRLGGTQYFGPGTRLTVL.

The J gene is TRBJ1-2, the V gene TRBV6-6, with 7 bases that match TRBD1. The CDR3 is 14 residues long. Germline assignment: CDR1 MNHNY and CDR2 SVGAGI (reference sequence). V lost 7 bases and J lost 3; bases outside the gene matches: 8. CDR3 sequence reads: CASIPDRVDYGYTF. The DNA for the CDR3 is TGTGCCAGCATTCCTGACAGGGTGGACTATGGCTACACCTTC.

In this sample, this clonotype turned up a few times. The rearrangement uses TRBV6-5 and TRBJ2-3; 7 bases match TRBD1. V was pared by 5 bases and J by 2 bases, with 13 bases of the junction left unmatched. The CDR3 runs 17 residues. Germline loops: CDR1 MNHEY, CDR2 SVGAGI. The CDR3 reads CASSPTEGGLSTDTQYF. In nucleotides, the CDR3 is TGTGCCAGCAGTCCAACTGAAGGGGGCCTTTCCACAGATACGCAGTATTTT.

This clonotype was seen only a few times. The rearrangement links TRBV5-1 to TRBJ1-2, with no clear D. Trimming took off 5 bases at V and 6 bases at J, with 20 bases between the two ends. The CDR3 loop spans 15 amino acids. The germline V gene encodes CDR1 SGHRS and CDR2 YFSETQ. DNA of the CDR3: TGCGCCAGCAGGCGGGGAACCGCGGCGAACGATGGCTACACCTTC. Its protein product is CASRRGTAANDGYTF.

Here the CDR3 DNA reads TGCGCCAGCAGCCAAGCCCTTAGCAATCAGCCCCAGCATTTT. Translation gives CASSQALSNQPQHF. The rearrangement uses TRBV4-1 and TRBJ1-5; no definite D call. V was clipped by 1 base and J by 0 bases, with 4 bases between them. Germline lookup yields CDR1 MGHRA and CDR2 YSYEKL. The CDR3 length is 14 residues.

This clonotype was counted at least ten times. The chain is built from TRBV7-6 and TRBJ2-3; the D gene is possibly TRBD2 (6 bases). The V and J ends lost 0 bases and 3 bases respectively, with 10 bases between them. Per germline, CDR1 SGHVS and CDR2 FNYEAQ. The CDR3 sequence is 15 residues long. The CDR3 DNA reads as TGTGCCAGCAGCTTAGCGGGAGGAACGACAGATACGCAGTATTTT. Translating gives CASSLAGGTTDTQYF.

In its sample, this clonotype was seen many times. This chain connects TRBV7-2 to TRBJ1-6, with no clear D. CDR1 is SGHTA, CDR2 FQGNSA, per germline. There are 16 residues in the CDR3. V was cut by 2 bases and J by 5 bases, with 13 bases left in between. CDR3 loop: CASSLKLADNNSPLHF. CDR3 nucleotides: TGTGCCAGCAGCTTAAAATTGGCAGATAATAATTCACCCCTCCACTTT.

The chain employs TRBV7-2 and TRBJ2-3; D is possibly TRBD2 (6 bases). Germline V lookup: CDR1 SGHTA, CDR2 FQGNSA. The CDR3 contains 12 residues. The V end was cut by 2 bases, the J end by 8 bases, with 8 bases between. For the CDR3, the DNA is TGTGCCAGCAGCTTAACGGGAGTTACGCAGTATTTT. Translating gives CASSLTGVTQYF.

This chain uses TRBV19 with TRBJ2-3; perhaps D is TRBD1 or TRBD2 (6 bases each). V lost 0 bases and J 6 bases, leaving 16 bases between the germline ends. CDR3 length equals 16 residues. Germline CDR1 and CDR2: LNHDA and SQIVND (reference sequence). CDR3: CASSIDPDGGVDTQYF. CDR3 sequence (DNA): TGTGCCAGTAGTATAGATCCGGACGGGGGCGTCGATACGCAGTATTTT.

Here the CDR3 reads CASSEDYNQETQYF. In DNA form, the CDR3 reads TGTGCCAGCAGCGAAGACTATAACCAAGAGACCCAGTACTTC. The V call is TRBV7-2, the J call TRBJ2-5; D is perhaps TRBD2 (5 bases). Germline CDR1 reads SGHTA; CDR2 reads FQGNSA. This CDR3 is 14 amino acids long. Trimming left V 5 bases short and J 0 bases short, with 10 bases between.

The chain links TRBV5-1 to TRBJ1-2; possibly TRBD1 for D (6 bases). The CDR3 sequence is 14 residues long. Deletions cut 2 bases from V and 8 bases from J, with 16 bases between. Looked up from germline, CDR1 is SGHRS and CDR2 is YFSETQ. The CDR3 sequence is CASSLATPGDGYTF. CDR3 nucleotide sequence: TGCGCCAGCAGCTTAGCCACACCAGGGGACGGCTACACCTTC. The variable domain in full, completed from reference TRBV5-1 and TRBJ1-2, reads KAGVTQTPRYLIKTRGQQVTLSCSPISGHRSVSWYQQTPGQGLQFLFEYFSETQRNKGNFPGRFSGRQFSNSRSEMNVSTLELGDSALYLCASSLATPGDGYTFGSGTRLTVV.

This chain joins TRBV24-1 and TRBJ2-5, with a possible D match to TRBD1 (7 bases). Germline values: CDR1 KGHDR, CDR2 SFDVKD. CDR3 length: 14 amino acids. V gave up 9 bases and J gave up 5 bases, with 18 bases separating them. CDR3 coding DNA: TGTGCCACCGGAGCTCAGGGGGGCCCCGAGACCCAGTACTTC. This encodes CATGAQGGPETQYF.

This clonotype was seen only a few times. This chain connects TRBV30 to TRBJ2-7; TRBD1 aligns across 7 bases. The CDR3 consists of 13 residues. V lost 1 base to trimming and J lost 7 bases; unmatched junction nucleotides: 7. The germline V gene encodes CDR1 GTSNPN and CDR2 SVGIG (reference sequence). CDR3 region: CAWSAWTGREQYF. CDR3 sequence (DNA): TGTGCCTGGAGTGCCTGGACAGGTCGGGAGCAGTACTTC.

This clonotype was seen a few times. The chain carries TRBV11-2 and TRBJ2-5, with TRBD2 identical over 14 bases. The CDR3 is made up of 19 amino acids. Trimming cost V 4 bases and J 0 bases; bases outside gene matches: 10. Germline-derived CDR1 and CDR2 are SGHAT and FQNNGV. CDR3 nucleotides: TGTGCCAGCAGCTCACTGAGACTAGCGGGAGGGTGGTACCAAGAGACCCAGTACTTC. This sequence encodes CASSSLRLAGGWYQETQYF.

The chain has TRBV5-1 and TRBJ1-1; 8 positions match TRBD1. This CDR3 comprises 14 residues. The V and J ends lost 0 bases and 7 bases, in that order; junction bases with no gene match: 5. Germline V lookup: CDR1 SGHRS, CDR2 YFSETQ. CDR3 sequence reads: CASSLGQGAGEAFF. CDR3 nucleotide sequence: TGCGCCAGCAGCTTGGGGCAGGGGGCTGGTGAAGCTTTCTTT.

The V call is TRBV6-2 or TRBV6-3, the J call TRBJ2-2, with TRBD2 matching 9 bases. Germline V gene lookup returns CDR1 MNHEY and CDR2 SVGEGT. V was pared by 7 bases and J by 7 bases, with 22 bases of the junction left unmatched. The CDR3 extends over 19 amino acids. The CDR3 nucleotides are TGTGCCAGCACTATTACCGGGCGGGGGGGCCCCCGCAGTGACGGGGAGCTGTTTTTT. It translates to CASTITGRGGPRSDGELFF.